One and the same sample provided the 12 T cell receptor beta chains below, sequenced in a study of T cells in Graves' hyperthyroidism and ophthalmopathy. Researchers took RNA transcripts and amplified the TCR beta CDR3 regions from them. Researchers ran a first-round RT-PCR on the TCR CDR3 using the HTBI primer set. MiXCR was run by TCRdb on the multiplex PCR reads, yielding one entry per CDR3 protein. Altogether approximately 330,000 distinct CDR3 sequences are present, around 20% being singletons, with the ten largest covering roughly 52%. Source material: blood. The receptor source for this set is a woman between 50 and 59 years old with Graves' hyperthyroidism.

This clonotype was recorded many times. The chain couples TRBV20-1 to TRBJ2-3; 7 bases align to TRBD2. The CDR3 runs 13 residues. Germline-derived CDR1 and CDR2 are DFQATT and SNEGSKA (reference sequence). The ends lost 5 bases at V and 2 bases at J; junction bases unmatched: 4. The DNA of the CDR3 is TGCAGTGCTTGGGGGGGGAACACAGATACGCAGTATTTT. It translates to CSAWGGNTDTQYF.

Many counts were recorded for this clonotype. The chain uses TRBV11-1 and TRBJ2-3; 8 bases fit TRBD2. The V gene's germline CDR1 is SGHAT and CDR2 FQDESV (reference sequence). The J segment lost 0 bases and the V segment lost 5 bases, leaving 7 bases of the junction unmatched. The length of the CDR3 is 16 residues. This chain's CDR3 is CASSPRVAGSTDTQYF. The CDR3 bases are TGTGCCAGCAGCCCCCGGGTAGCGGGAAGCACAGATACGCAGTATTTT.

The V gene is TRBV4-1, the J gene TRBJ1-2, with 9 positions matching TRBD1. Germline V lookup: CDR1 MGHRA, CDR2 YSYEKL. The CDR3 totals 15 residues. The V and J ends lost 0 bases and 7 bases, in that order; junction bases with no gene match: 6. The CDR3 region has the DNA TGCGCCAGCAGCCAAGAAGGGACAGGGATTGGTGGCTACACCTTC. It is translated as CASSQEGTGIGGYTF.

Only a few counts were recorded for this clonotype. The V and J genes are TRBV29-1 and TRBJ2-3; D is unclear. The CDR3 consists of 15 residues. V dropped 0 bases and J dropped 0 bases, with 10 bases sitting between them. Germline values: CDR1 SQVTM, CDR2 ANQGSEA. CDR3 sequence (DNA): TGCAGCGTTGAAGATCCAGGACGAAGCACAGATACGCAGTATTTT. Protein sequence: CSVEDPGRSTDTQYF.

The chain recombines TRBV7-9 with TRBJ2-3, with D possibly matching TRBD1 (5 bases). Germline loops: CDR1 SEHNR, CDR2 FQNEAQ (reference sequence). The CDR3 consists of 18 residues. Deletions cut 3 bases from V and 4 bases from J, with 23 bases between. CDR3 sequence: CASSFYPSFAQGPDTQYF. The CDR3, as DNA: TGTGCCAGCAGCTTTTACCCGTCTTTCGCGCAGGGCCCAGATACGCAGTATTTT.

This clonotype has just a few counts. This sequence joins TRBV10-1 and TRBJ2-1, with TRBD2 matching 11 bases. Germline assignment: CDR1 WNHNN and CDR2 SYGVQD (reference sequence). The CDR3 consists of 15 residues. Losses at the gene ends were 1 base for V and 8 bases for J; bases not matched to a gene: 4. The CDR3 reads CASSEFGTSGDEQFF. The CDR3 DNA reads TGCGCCAGCAGTGAGTTCGGGACTAGCGGTGATGAGCAGTTCTTC.

The chain has TRBV24-1 and TRBJ2-1, with a possible D match to TRBD2 (6 bases). Trimming shortened V by 4 bases and J by 0 bases, and 12 bases separated the two germline ends. Germline V gene lookup returns CDR1 KGHDR and CDR2 SFDVKD. This CDR3 has 16 amino acids. CDR3 sequence: CATSDPSASSYNEQFF. In nucleotides, the CDR3 is TGTGCCACCAGTGACCCTAGCGCCAGCTCCTACAATGAGCAGTTCTTC.

This clonotype was seen at least ten times. This sequence joins TRBV6-2 or TRBV6-3 and TRBJ2-1; 11 bases are a match to TRBD2. The CDR3 runs to 16 residues. The germline CDR1 and CDR2 sequences are MNHEY and SVGEGT. Unmatched junction bases numbered 9, after V lost 6 bases and J lost 5 bases. The chain's CDR3 is CASRHDLAGGHNEQFF. The CDR3 nucleotides are TGTGCCAGCAGGCATGATCTAGCGGGGGGACACAATGAGCAGTTCTTC.

The V gene is TRBV4-1, the J gene TRBJ2-7; D is unresolved. The CDR3 is 13 residues long. The V end was cut by 1 base, the J end by 2 bases, with 6 bases between. Germline CDR1 and CDR2: MGHRA and YSYEKL. DNA for the CDR3: TGCGCCAGCAGCCAAGTCACAGCCTACGAGCAGTACTTC. As protein: CASSQVTAYEQYF.

This clonotype has just a few counts. The chain uses TRBV6-1 and TRBJ1-2, with TRBD1 as a possible D gene (5 bases). The ends were cut back, 4 bases at V and 1 base at J, with 19 bases in the middle. The CDR3 is 17 residues long. The germline V gene has CDR1 MNHNS and CDR2 SASEGT. The CDR3 nucleotides read TGTGCCAGCAGTGTTCGCCGGGACTTCCTTAATAACTATGGCTACACCTTC. It specifies CASSVRRDFLNNYGYTF.

This clonotype was recorded many times. The rearrangement joins TRBV6-1 to TRBJ2-6, with D possibly matching TRBD1 (5 bases). This CDR3 is built from 15 residues. Trimming left V 5 bases short and J 0 bases short, with 8 bases between. Germline CDR1 reads MNHNS; CDR2 reads SASEGT. CDR3 in DNA: TGTGCCAGCAGTCCAGGGAACTCTGGGGCCAACGTCCTGACTTTC. Encoded protein: CASSPGNSGANVLTF.

A word on this clonotype: A much larger clone lies one base from this, so it may be a read error. The chain has TRBV28 and TRBJ2-7; 10 bases agree with TRBD1. V shed 11 bases and J 6 bases; nucleotides not matched to a gene: 16. The germline V gene has CDR1 MDHEN and CDR2 SYDVKM. This CDR3 region has 15 residues. This CDR3 reads CAGTSPGTGVFEQYF. For the CDR3, the DNA is TGTGCCGGCACCTCACCCGGGACAGGGGTCTTCGAGCAGTACTTC.